This record covers a single TCR beta chain. The sample originates from a study of cytomegalovirus exposure and HLA in healthy donors. PCR involved 60 Vbeta and 13 Jbeta primers. Sequencing was performed with immunoSEQ multiplex PCR; in TCRdb, only in-frame clones are kept and a portion is missing. The table lists 110,000 to 150,000 clones, 77% of them singletons. This CDR3 spans 15 amino acids. The ends were cut back, 4 bases at V and 1 base at J, with 11 bases in the middle. The V gene's germline CDR1 is SGHRS and CDR2 YFSETQ. The specimen sequenced was PBMCs. The receptor's source is a male donor in good health and CMV-seronegative. The chain links TRBV5-1 to TRBJ2-2; possibly TRBD1 for D (6 bases). The CDR3 is CASSNQTGNTGELFF. CDR3 nucleotides: TGCGCCAGCAGCAATCAGACAGGGAACACCGGGGAGCTGTTTTTT.